The 22 T cell receptor beta chains in this list originate from one sample, sequenced in a study of CD8 T cells in Susac syndrome. Random hexamers served to reverse transcribe roughly 0.45 to 1 ug RNA. One entry per CDR3 protein, called by TCRdb with MiXCR from the immunoSEQ multiplex PCR reads. The sample records some 96,000 distinct CDR3 sequences, roughly 94% being singletons. The material sequenced was CD4+ T cells from PBMCs. The receptors originated from a human donor with Susac syndrome.

The chain carries TRBV3-1 and TRBJ1-2; D is undetermined. Trimming took off 0 bases at V and 8 bases at J, with 13 bases between the two ends. This CDR3 is built from 14 residues. Germline V lookup: CDR1 LGHDT, CDR2 YNNKEL (reference sequence). CDR3 loop: CASSQDPTARGYTF. The CDR3 nucleotides read TGTGCCAGCAGCCAAGATCCCACCGCAAGAGGCTACACCTTC.

This chain links TRBV19 with TRBJ2-7; 7 nucleotides line up with TRBD2. Germline CDR1 is LNHDA and CDR2 is SQIVND (reference sequence). V dropped 1 base and J dropped 3; count of bases not matched to a gene: 3. This CDR3 has 14 amino acids. The CDR3 DNA is TGTGCCAGTAGTATAGGCGGGGGTCGCTACGAGCAGTACTTC. Translated: CASSIGGGRYEQYF.

This rearrangement joins TRBV14 to TRBJ2-5; D is uncertain. The CDR3 extends over 11 amino acids. Per the germline V gene, CDR1 is SGHDN and CDR2 is FVKESK. Trimming took off 2 bases at V and 4 bases at J, with 2 bases between the two ends. The CDR3 reads CASSQIETQYF. CDR3 coding DNA: TGTGCCAGCAGCCAAATAGAGACCCAGTACTTC.

This chain connects TRBV4-3 to TRBJ2-7; D may be TRBD1 (6 bases). Germline V gives CDR1 LGHNA, CDR2 YSLEER. This CDR3 spans 15 amino acids. Trimming removed 1 base at V and 0 bases at J, with 10 bases between. CDR3 region: CASSQVQGSSYEQYF. Written as DNA, the CDR3 is TGCGCCAGCAGCCAAGTCCAGGGGAGCTCCTACGAGCAGTACTTC.

The rearrangement joins TRBV18 to TRBJ1-1; TRBD1 agrees at 8 bases. This CDR3 region has 14 residues. Germline-derived CDR1 and CDR2 are KGHSH and LQKENI. V gave up 6 bases and J gave up 7 bases; unmatched junction bases: 10. The CDR3 reads CASSVKTGVGEAFF. CDR3 bases: TGTGCCAGCTCCGTCAAGACAGGGGTTGGTGAAGCTTTCTTT.

This rearrangement joins TRBV29-1 to TRBJ2-3, with unresolved D. The ends were cut back, 0 bases at V and 2 bases at J, with 12 bases in the middle. In germline, CDR1 is SQVTM, CDR2 ANQGSEA. The CDR3 totals 15 residues. This chain's CDR3 is CSVEDWAPYTDTQYF. As DNA, the CDR3 is TGCAGCGTTGAAGACTGGGCACCCTACACAGATACGCAGTATTTT.

The chain employs TRBV27 and TRBJ1-2; no clear D. V dropped 3 bases and J dropped 1 base, with 12 bases sitting between them. This CDR3 comprises 15 residues. CDR1 is MNHEY and CDR2 is SMNVEV in the germline V gene (reference sequence). CDR3 in amino acids: CASSFDESLNYGYTF. CDR3 DNA sequence: TGTGCCAGCAGTTTCGATGAATCGCTTAACTATGGCTACACCTTC.

This clonotype appeared once. This chain joins TRBV7-9 and TRBJ2-1; 8 positions match TRBD2. Germline values: CDR1 SEHNR, CDR2 FQNEAQ (reference sequence). With V trimmed by 3 bases and J by 2 bases, 9 bases remained unmatched. CDR3 length: 17 residues. CDR3: CASSFPSSGGPYNEQFF. Written as DNA, the CDR3 is TGTGCCAGCAGCTTCCCCTCCAGCGGGGGCCCCTACAATGAGCAGTTCTTC.

The V call is TRBV7-9, the J call TRBJ1-1; maybe TRBD1 (5 bases). With 0 bases removed from V and 4 bases from J, the gap between germline ends came to 15 bases. Germline V gene lookup returns CDR1 SEHNR and CDR2 FQNEAQ (reference sequence). The CDR3 is 16 amino acids. The CDR3 here is CASSLALGGSGTEAFF. The CDR3 bases are TGTGCCAGCAGCTTAGCGCTGGGGGGGTCGGGCACTGAAGCTTTCTTT.

This clonotype was recorded once. This chain connects TRBV20-1 to TRBJ1-2; 8 positions match TRBD1. J lost 7 bases, V lost 4 bases, and 8 bases had no gene match. CDR1 is DFQATT and CDR2 is SNEGSKA in the germline V gene (reference sequence). The CDR3 length is 13 residues. The CDR3 sequence: CSAKSQGARGYTF. The CDR3 DNA reads TGCAGTGCTAAAAGTCAGGGGGCGCGTGGCTACACCTTC.

The chain combines TRBV29-1 with TRBJ1-2; a weak D match, TRBD1 (5 bases). Trimming took 6 bases from V and 6 from J, leaving 14 bases between them. The germline gives CDR1 SQVTM, CDR2 ANQGSEA. This CDR3 has 12 residues. The CDR3 loop reads CSVVTGTDGYTF. In DNA form, the CDR3 reads TGCAGCGTCGTGACCGGGACGGATGGCTACACCTTC.

The V and J genes are TRBV19 and TRBJ2-2; 8 bases agree with TRBD1. V was clipped by 5 bases and J by 1 base; unmatched bases: 3. The germline V gene encodes CDR1 LNHDA and CDR2 SQIVND (reference sequence). There are 15 residues in the CDR3. The CDR3 nucleotides are TGTGCCAGTAGTGGACAGGGATTGAACACCGGGGAGCTGTTTTTT. Its translation is CASSGQGLNTGELFF.

For the CDR3, the DNA is TGCAGTGCAATGGGACAGGGGGACTCACCCCTCCACTTT. It encodes CSAMGQGDSPLHF. The J gene is TRBJ1-6, the V gene TRBV20-1, with 11 bases matching TRBD1. In germline, CDR1 is DFQATT, CDR2 SNEGSKA (reference sequence). The CDR3 has 13 amino acids. V dropped 6 bases and J dropped 10; count of bases not matched to a gene: 5.

The J gene is TRBJ2-3, the V gene TRBV3-1; D might be TRBD1 (5 bases). Trimming took off 2 bases at V and 2 bases at J, with 8 bases between the two ends. The CDR3 extends over 14 amino acids. Germline CDR1 is LGHDT and CDR2 is YNNKEL (reference sequence). The CDR3 DNA follows: TGTGCCAGCAGCCAACACAGGCCCACAGATACGCAGTATTTT. This sequence encodes CASSQHRPTDTQYF.

This clonotype has only one observation. V usage is TRBV6-2 or TRBV6-3 and J usage is TRBJ2-5; D perhaps matches TRBD1 (6 bases). The CDR3 length is 16 residues. The V and J ends lost 6 bases and 2 bases respectively, with 19 bases between them. Germline CDR1 reads MNHEY; CDR2 reads SVGEGT. In nucleotides, the CDR3 is TGTGCCAGCAGCAGCCCTTCAGGGGTTCAGCAAGAGACCCAGTACTTC. As protein: CASSSPSGVQQETQYF.

This clonotype was seen once. This chain connects TRBV11-2 to TRBJ2-6; TRBD2 matches 7 bases. The V gene's germline CDR1 is SGHAT and CDR2 FQNNGV. The junction had 5 bases not matched to a gene; V was cut back by 4 bases and J by 2 bases. The CDR3 consists of 16 residues. Here the CDR3 reads CASSYETSPGANVLTF. The CDR3 DNA reads TGTGCCAGCAGCTACGAGACTAGCCCTGGGGCCAACGTCCTGACTTTC.

The chain combines TRBV29-1 with TRBJ1-1, with TRBD1 matching 8 bases. Germline CDR1 SQVTM, CDR2 ANQGSEA. V was pared by 5 bases and J by 0 bases, with 5 bases of the junction left unmatched. The CDR3 sequence is 14 residues long. The DNA of the CDR3 is TGCAGCGTTCGGGCGACAGGGGTGAACACTGAAGCTTTCTTT. This sequence encodes CSVRATGVNTEAFF.

This clonotype was seen just once. This chain links TRBV6-4 with TRBJ1-6; D unclear. Per the germline V gene, CDR1 is MRHNA and CDR2 is SNTAGT. Trimming cost V 3 bases and J 5 bases, with 8 bases left between them. The CDR3 runs 14 residues. The DNA of the CDR3 is TGTGCCAGCAGTGATCGGCAGGATAATTCACCCCTCCACTTT. Its protein product is CASSDRQDNSPLHF.

The rearrangement joins TRBV20-1 to TRBJ2-5, with D unresolved. The CDR3 loop spans 14 amino acids. Germline assignment: CDR1 DFQATT and CDR2 SNEGSKA (reference sequence). Trimming left V 0 bases short and J 4 bases short, with 12 bases between. CDR3 in amino acids: CSARERTGGETQYF. CDR3 nucleotide sequence: TGCAGTGCTAGAGAGCGGACGGGTGGAGAGACCCAGTACTTC.

The V call is TRBV3-1, the J call TRBJ2-5; D unclear. CDR1 LGHDT and CDR2 YNNKEL come from the germline V gene (reference sequence). V was clipped by 0 bases and J by 7 bases, with 15 bases between them. The CDR3 sequence is 15 residues long. The CDR3 here is CASSQEMAAAGTQYF. CDR3 sequence (DNA): TGTGCCAGCAGCCAAGAAATGGCGGCCGCTGGGACCCAGTACTTC.

In its sample, this clonotype was seen once. The genes are TRBV7-3 and TRBJ2-1; 7 positions match TRBD2. From germline, CDR1 is SGHTA and CDR2 FQGTGA. The CDR3 extends over 12 amino acids. V lost 4 bases and J lost 10; bases outside the gene matches: 4. This CDR3 reads CASSSSGVEQFF. The CDR3 DNA follows: TGTGCCAGCAGCTCTAGCGGTGTAGAGCAGTTCTTC. The whole variable domain, filled in from reference TRBV7-3 and TRBJ2-1, reads GAGVSQTPSNKVTEKGKYVELRCDPISGHTALYWYRQSLGQGPEFLIYFQGTGAADDSGLPNDRFFAVRPEGSVSTLKIQRTERGDSAVYLCASSSSGVEQFFGPGTRLTVL.

This rearrangement joins TRBV7-9 to TRBJ2-7, with TRBD2 matching over 8 bases. V trimming: 8 bases; J trimming: 11 bases; junction bases outside the gene matches: 8. The length of the CDR3 is 11 residues. The germline gives CDR1 SEHNR, CDR2 FQNEAQ (reference sequence). CDR3 residues: CASSEAGEKYF. The DNA of the CDR3 is TGTGCCAGCTCTGAAGCGGGGGAAAAGTACTTC.